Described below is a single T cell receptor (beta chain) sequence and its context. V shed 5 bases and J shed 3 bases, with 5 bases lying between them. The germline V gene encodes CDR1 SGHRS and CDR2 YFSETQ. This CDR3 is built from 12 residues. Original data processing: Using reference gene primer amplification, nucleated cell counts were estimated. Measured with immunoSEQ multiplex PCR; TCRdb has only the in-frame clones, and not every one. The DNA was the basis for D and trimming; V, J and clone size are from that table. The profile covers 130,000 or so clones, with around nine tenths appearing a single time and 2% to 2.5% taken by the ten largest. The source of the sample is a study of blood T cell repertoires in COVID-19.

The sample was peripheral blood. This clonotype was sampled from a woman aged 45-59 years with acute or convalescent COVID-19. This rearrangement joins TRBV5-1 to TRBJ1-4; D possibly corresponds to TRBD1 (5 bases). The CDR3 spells CASRGPNEKLFF. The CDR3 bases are TGCGCCAGCAGGGGGCCTAATGAAAAACTGTTTTTT.